A single sample is the source of the 10 T cell receptor beta chains below, sequenced in a study of OX40 agonist ivuxolimab in advanced cancers. TCRdb's copy holds only in-frame clones and misses some; the assay was immunoSEQ multiplex PCR. The data contain around 92,000 clones, less than 95% of them singletons. Sequences were derived from CD4+ or CD8+ T cells sorted from blood, sampled in a trial of the OX40 agonist ivuxolimab. The receptors shown here come from an adult with an advanced solid tumor such as melanoma, head and neck, liver or kidney cancer.

The chain carries TRBV6-4 and TRBJ2-1; 7 nucleotides line up with TRBD2. J lost 7 bases, V lost 8 bases, and 8 bases had no gene match. Germline V gene sequence: CDR1 MRHNA, CDR2 SNTAGT. This CDR3 has 13 residues. The CDR3 bases are TGTGCCAGCGGGCGGGAGACTGGGAATGAGCAGTTCTTC. Translation gives CASGRETGNEQFF.

The chain combines TRBV7-8 with TRBJ1-1, with D perhaps TRBD1 (6 bases). The V gene lost 9 bases and the J gene lost 1 base, with 15 bases spanning the gap. Germline-derived CDR1 and CDR2 are SGHVS and FQNEAQ. CDR3 length: 14 amino acids. CDR3 sequence (DNA): TGTGCCAGTGAGAGGGCAGGGGCGAACACTGAAGCTTTCTTT. This sequence encodes CASERAGANTEAFF.

J is TRBJ1-6 and V is TRBV5-4; D uncertain. Germline values: CDR1 SGHNT, CDR2 YYREEE (reference sequence). The CDR3 length is 15 residues. With 3 bases removed from V and 5 bases from J, the gap between germline ends came to 12 bases. The CDR3 nucleotides read TGTGCCAGCAGCTCCGCGGGCTATGATAATTCACCCCTCCACTTT. Translating gives CASSSAGYDNSPLHF. Looking up the rest from reference TRBV5-4 and TRBJ1-6 gives the full variable domain: ETGVTQSPTHLIKTRGQQVTLRCSSQSGHNTVSWYQQALGQGPQFIFQYYREEENGRGNFPPRFSGLQFPNYSSELNVNALELDDSALYLCASSSAGYDNSPLHFGNGTRLTVT.

V usage is TRBV27 and J usage is TRBJ2-5, with TRBD2 as a possible D gene (5 bases). The CDR3 has 14 residues. Deletions cut 3 bases from V and 5 bases from J, with 13 bases between. The germline V gene has CDR1 MNHEY and CDR2 SMNVEV (reference sequence). The CDR3 sequence is CASSFSGSWETQYF. CDR3 DNA sequence: TGTGCCAGCAGTTTCTCGGGATCATGGGAGACCCAGTACTTC.

The chain employs TRBV6-1 and TRBJ2-5; D is possibly TRBD2 (5 bases). Trimming stripped 5 bases from V and 4 bases from J, with 14 bases between. The CDR3 covers 14 residues. In germline, CDR1 is MNHNS, CDR2 SASEGT. DNA of the CDR3: TGTGCCAGCAGTCCGGGGTATCGTTCAGAGACCCAGTACTTC. Its protein is CASSPGYRSETQYF.

This rearrangement joins TRBV7-9 to TRBJ2-7; 8 nucleotides match TRBD2. Germline-derived CDR1 and CDR2 are SEHNR and FQNEAQ (reference sequence). V lost 1 base to trimming and J lost 2 bases; unmatched junction nucleotides: 4. This CDR3 is built from 15 residues. For the CDR3, the DNA is TGTGCCAGCAGCTTAGGCACTAGCGGACCCTACGAGCAGTACTTC. As protein: CASSLGTSGPYEQYF.

The genes are TRBV19 and TRBJ2-7; D gene ambiguous. With 2 bases removed from V and 3 bases from J, the gap between germline ends came to 8 bases. Germline CDR1 and CDR2: LNHDA and SQIVND (reference sequence). The CDR3 is made up of 13 amino acids. CDR3 in DNA: TGTGCCAGTAGTATAAACAATAACTACGAGCAGTACTTC. It yields the protein CASSINNNYEQYF.

The rearrangement joins TRBV5-4 to TRBJ2-1, with 11 bases aligning to TRBD1. This CDR3 is built from 16 residues. Germline assignment: CDR1 SGHNT and CDR2 YYREEE (reference sequence). V lost 4 bases, J lost 5 bases, and 8 bases stayed unmatched. CDR3 sequence reads: CASSLGGTGGNNEQFF. Here the CDR3 DNA reads TGTGCCAGCAGCCTGGGCGGGACAGGGGGTAACAATGAGCAGTTCTTC. Drawing the rest from reference TRBV5-4 and TRBJ2-1, the complete variable domain is ETGVTQSPTHLIKTRGQQVTLRCSSQSGHNTVSWYQQALGQGPQFIFQYYREEENGRGNFPPRFSGLQFPNYSSELNVNALELDDSALYLCASSLGGTGGNNEQFFGPGTRLTVL.

Here the CDR3 DNA reads TGTGCCAGCAGAGCGAGCTCCTACAATGAGCAGTTCTTC. Translated, it gives CASRASSYNEQFF. The chain joins TRBV28 to TRBJ2-1; D remains unclear. CDR3 size: 13 residues. Germline assignment: CDR1 MDHEN and CDR2 SYDVKM. V lost 6 bases, J lost 0 bases, and 6 bases lay in between.

J is TRBJ2-7 and V is TRBV10-2, with 7 bases matching TRBD1. The V gene end was trimmed by 7 bases and the J gene end by 4 bases; junction bases not matched to a gene: 7. CDR1 and CDR2 from the germline V gene are WSHSY and SAAADI. This CDR3 is built from 13 residues. Written as DNA, the CDR3 is TGCGCCAGCACCAGGGACAGAATATACGAGCAGTACTTC. Its protein is CASTRDRIYEQYF.